This T cell receptor (beta chain) emerged from a study of T cell repertoires in cytomegalovirus infection. At the level of the study: Recently identified HLA-C-restricted CMV epitopes were used, and well-studied HLA-B-restricted CMV epitopes were used as well.

To note about this clonotype: What it binds is not known.

TCRdb processed the reads anew with MiXCR; each CDR3 protein has one entry. The sample lists around 800,000 distinct CDR3 sequences; roughly 33% were seen once. The input for sequencing was cultured CD8+ T cells from PBMCs, taken from culture after CMV antigen stimulation. This clonotype was sampled from a human donor in good health (CMV status not recorded). Some clones in this sample may be carry-over from other donors' samples.

Written as DNA, the CDR3 is TGTGCCAGCAGGCCTAGAGGAACTGAAGCTTTCTTT. Encoded protein: CASRPRGTEAFF. This chain joins TRBV2 and TRBJ1-1, with unresolved D. The germline V gene has CDR1 SNHLY and CDR2 FYNNEI. V lost 6 bases and J lost 5, with 10 bases in between. The CDR3 is 12 amino acids. The full variable domain, in which reference TRBV2 and TRBJ1-1 provide the parts outside the CDR3, is EPEVTQTPSHQVTQMGQEVILRCVPISNHLYFYWYRQILGQKVEFLVSFYNNEISEKSEIFDDQFSVERPDGSNFTLKIRSTKLEDSAMYFCASRPRGTEAFFGQGTRLTVV.